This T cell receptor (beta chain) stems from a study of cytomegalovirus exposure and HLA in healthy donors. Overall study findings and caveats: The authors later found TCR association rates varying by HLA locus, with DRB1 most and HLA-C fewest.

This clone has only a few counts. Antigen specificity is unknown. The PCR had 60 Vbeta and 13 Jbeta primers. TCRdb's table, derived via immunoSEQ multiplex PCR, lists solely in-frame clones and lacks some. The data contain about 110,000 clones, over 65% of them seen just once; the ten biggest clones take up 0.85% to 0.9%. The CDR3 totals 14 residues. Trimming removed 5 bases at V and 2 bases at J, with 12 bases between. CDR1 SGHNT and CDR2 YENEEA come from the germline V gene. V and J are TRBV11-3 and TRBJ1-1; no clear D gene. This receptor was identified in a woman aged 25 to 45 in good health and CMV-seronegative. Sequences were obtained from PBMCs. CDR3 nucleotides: TGTGCCAGCAGCCCCCCCCCGGGTAACACTGAAGCTTTCTTT. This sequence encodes CASSPPPGNTEAFF. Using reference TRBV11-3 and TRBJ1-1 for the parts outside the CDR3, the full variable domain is EAGVVQSPRYKIIEKKQPVAFWCNPISGHNTLYWYLQNLGQGPELLIRYENEEAVDDSQLPKDRFSAERLKGVDSTLKIQPAELGDSAVYLCASSPPPGNTEAFFGQGTRLTVV.